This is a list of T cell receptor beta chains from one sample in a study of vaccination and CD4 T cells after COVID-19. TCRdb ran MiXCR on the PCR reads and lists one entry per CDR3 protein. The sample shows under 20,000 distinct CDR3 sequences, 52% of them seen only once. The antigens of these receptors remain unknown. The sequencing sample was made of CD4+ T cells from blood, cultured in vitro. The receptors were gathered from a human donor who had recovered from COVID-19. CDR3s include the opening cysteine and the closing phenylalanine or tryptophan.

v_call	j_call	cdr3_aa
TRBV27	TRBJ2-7	CASSPRQGRTYEQYF
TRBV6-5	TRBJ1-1	CASSSPQWGRGAFF
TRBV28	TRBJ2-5	CASRLGGLGSQETQYF
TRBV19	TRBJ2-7	CASSILRQGAYEQYF
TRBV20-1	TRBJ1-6	CSARVDRITSPLHF
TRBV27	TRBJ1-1	CASSLYKNTEAFF
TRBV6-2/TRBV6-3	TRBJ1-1	CASSYGSNSNTEAFF
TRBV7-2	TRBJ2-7	CASSLRQGAHEQYF
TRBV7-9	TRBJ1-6	CASSVGQYHSPLHF
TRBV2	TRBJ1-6	CASRAQGNNSPLHF
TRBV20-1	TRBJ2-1	CSASTSGGYYNEQFF
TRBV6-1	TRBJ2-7	CARGAAQLSYEQYF
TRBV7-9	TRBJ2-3	CASSLGTSINTQYF
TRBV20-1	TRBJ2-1	CSARVLWTSGREQFF
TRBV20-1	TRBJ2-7	CSATGLAGLSEQYF
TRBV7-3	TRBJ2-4	CASSLMPGRKNIQYF
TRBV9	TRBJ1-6	CASSGSGGNNSPLHF
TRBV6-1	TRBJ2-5	CASRHPQGLGETQYF
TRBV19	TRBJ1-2	CASSTLTGVEGYTF
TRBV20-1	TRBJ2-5	CSARGVSGREETQYF
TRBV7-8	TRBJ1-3	CASSLASSGNTIYF
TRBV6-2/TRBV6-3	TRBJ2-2	CASRYRARTNTGELFF
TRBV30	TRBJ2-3	CAWSVTGTDTQYF
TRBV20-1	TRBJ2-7	CSARLGQGSYEQYF
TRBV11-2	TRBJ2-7	CASSSVAGGLYEQYF
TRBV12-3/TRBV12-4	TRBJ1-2	CASKRISNYGYTF
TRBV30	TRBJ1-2	CAWSMGQGMNYGYTF
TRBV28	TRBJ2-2	CASSTGQLNTGELFF
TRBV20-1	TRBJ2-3	CSAIRTSGGDSTDTQYF
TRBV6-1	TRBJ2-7	CASSEAGTGGFYEQYF
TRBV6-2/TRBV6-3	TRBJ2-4	CASRKQGAGIQYF
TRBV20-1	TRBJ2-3	CSATRRGGRTDTQYF
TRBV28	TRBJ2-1	CASTQTGTSGRNEQFF
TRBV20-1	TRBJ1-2	CSAYRLRNKYGYTF
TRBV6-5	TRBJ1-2	CASSYSFFDRDLYGYTF
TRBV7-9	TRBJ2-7	CASSRRTASYEQYF
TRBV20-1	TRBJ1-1	CSAREDQYTEAFF
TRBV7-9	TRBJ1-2	CASSWTEYGYTF
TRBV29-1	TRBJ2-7	CSAENPNGAEQYF
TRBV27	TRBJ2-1	CASSPTPGQGRGEQFF
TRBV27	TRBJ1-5	CASSPWTGSLGGQPQHF